These 9 T cell receptor beta chains originate from one sample sequenced in a study of neoadjuvant anti-PD-1 for oral cavity cancer listed by TCRdb under 2021. According to the study, the label for this sample's time point signals: before neoadjuvant nivolumab. Receptor amplification or capture employed the immunoSEQ multiplex PCR assay. TCRdb re-hosts the immuneACCESS table, in-frame sequences only. Its copies lack some clones; in the studies checked, an unresolved V gene accounts for under half of them, and the cause for the rest is not known. The sample profile shows tens of thousands of clones; 80% to 90% of them were found once. The top ten clones comprise about 3.4% of the sample. The sequencing here drew on PBMCs, taken before nivolumab (anti-PD-1) treatment. The receptors derive from a person between 40 and 85 years old with oral cavity squamous cell carcinoma.

DNA of the CDR3: TGTGCCAGCAGTCTACTTGTTGACCGCCCGGAGAAACTGTTTTTT. The encoded protein is CASSLLVDRPEKLFF. The chain is built from TRBV27 and TRBJ1-4; D not resolved. Deletions cut 5 bases from V and 11 bases from J, with 21 bases between. The CDR3 spans 15 residues. CDR1 is MNHEY and CDR2 is SMNVEV in the germline V gene (reference sequence).

This chain links TRBV9 with TRBJ1-1; perhaps TRBD1 as D (6 bases). Germline V lookup: CDR1 SGDLS, CDR2 YYNGEE. The CDR3 loop spans 14 amino acids. V was cut by 2 bases and J by 5 bases, with 13 bases left in between. The CDR3 region is CASSVGGEGTEAFF. For the CDR3, the DNA is TGTGCCAGCAGCGTCGGGGGCGAGGGGACTGAAGCTTTCTTT.

The chain has TRBV4-1 and TRBJ1-5; D is ambiguous. The CDR3 consists of 18 residues. Looked up from germline, CDR1 is MGHRA and CDR2 is YSYEKL. The ends were cut back, 1 base at V and 4 bases at J, with 20 bases in the middle. The CDR3 nucleotides are TGCGCCAGCAGCCAAGTAGTCTACGAACTGGGCGGAAATCAGCCCCAGCATTTT. Protein: CASSQVVYELGGNQPQHF.

The chain links TRBV28 to TRBJ1-2, with 7 positions matching TRBD1. The J segment lost 8 bases and the V segment lost 8 bases, leaving 11 bases of the junction unmatched. Germline CDR1 and CDR2: MDHEN and SYDVKM. The length of the CDR3 is 13 residues. The chain's CDR3 is CASAQGGARGYTF. The CDR3 DNA follows: TGTGCCAGCGCCCAAGGGGGCGCGAGGGGCTACACCTTC.

This sequence joins TRBV19 and TRBJ2-1; no clear D. Germline V lookup: CDR1 LNHDA, CDR2 SQIVND (reference sequence). This CDR3 has 15 residues. With 2 bases removed from V and 0 bases from J, the gap between germline ends came to 8 bases. CDR3 amino acids: CASSINGNSYNEQFF. The DNA for the CDR3 is TGTGCCAGTAGTATAAACGGTAACTCCTACAATGAGCAGTTCTTC.

This sequence joins TRBV2 and TRBJ1-1, with TRBD1 matching 7 bases. Germline V gene sequence: CDR1 SNHLY, CDR2 FYNNEI. This CDR3 spans 14 amino acids. V trimming: 4 bases; J trimming: 9 bases; junction bases outside the gene matches: 11. The CDR3 spells CASSARQGREKAFF. The CDR3 bases are TGTGCCAGCAGTGCCCGACAGGGAAGGGAAAAAGCTTTCTTT.

The CDR3 here is CASSVGGFNNEQFF. The CDR3 DNA reads TGTGCCAGCAGTGTCGGGGGTTTCAACAATGAGCAGTTCTTC. V usage is TRBV6-1 and J usage is TRBJ2-1; possible D gene TRBD2, 6 bases. Trimming took off 4 bases at V and 5 bases at J, with 12 bases between the two ends. The germline V gene has CDR1 MNHNS and CDR2 SASEGT. The CDR3 covers 14 residues.

The rearrangement links TRBV7-3 to TRBJ2-3, with D possibly being TRBD1 (5 bases). V dropped 4 bases and J dropped 3 bases, with 11 bases sitting between them. CDR1 is SGHTA, CDR2 FQGTGA, per germline. The CDR3 is 14 amino acids. DNA of the CDR3: TGTGCCAGCAGCTCCTACGACAGTACAGATACGCAGTATTTT. Translation gives CASSSYDSTDTQYF.

This rearrangement joins TRBV19 to TRBJ1-2; 9 bases map to TRBD1. After removal of 4 bases from V and 4 bases from J, the junction contained 4 bases not matched to a gene. Per germline, CDR1 LNHDA and CDR2 SQIVND (reference sequence). The CDR3 is 14 residues long. CDR3 amino acids: CASSRDRASYGYTF. CDR3 nucleotides: TGTGCCAGTAGTAGGGACAGGGCCTCCTATGGCTACACCTTC. Together with reference TRBV19 and TRBJ1-2, the CDR3 gives the full variable domain: DGGITQSPKYLFRKEGQNVTLSCEQNLNHDAMYWYRQDPGQGLRLIYYSQIVNDFQKGDIAEGYSVSREKKESFPLTVTSAQKNPTAFYLCASSRDRASYGYTFGSGTRLTVV.